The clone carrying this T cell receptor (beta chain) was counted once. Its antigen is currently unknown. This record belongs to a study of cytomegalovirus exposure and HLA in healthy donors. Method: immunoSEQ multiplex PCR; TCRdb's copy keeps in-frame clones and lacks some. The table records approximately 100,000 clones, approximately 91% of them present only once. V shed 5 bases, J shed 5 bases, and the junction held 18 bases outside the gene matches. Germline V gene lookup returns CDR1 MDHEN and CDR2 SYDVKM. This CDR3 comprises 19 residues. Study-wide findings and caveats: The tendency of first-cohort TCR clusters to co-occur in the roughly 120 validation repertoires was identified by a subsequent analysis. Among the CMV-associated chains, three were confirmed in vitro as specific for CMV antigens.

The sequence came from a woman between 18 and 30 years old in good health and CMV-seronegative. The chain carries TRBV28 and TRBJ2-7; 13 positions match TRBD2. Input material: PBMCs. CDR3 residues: CASSSRDSSRTSGSNEQYF. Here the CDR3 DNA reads TGTGCCAGCAGTAGCCGGGACTCATCTCGGACTAGCGGGAGTAACGAGCAGTACTTC. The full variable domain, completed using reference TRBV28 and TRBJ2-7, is DVKVTQSSRYLVKRTGEKVFLECVQDMDHENMFWYRQDPGLGLRLIYFSYDVKMKEKGDIPEGYSVSREKKERFSLILESASTNQTSMYLCASSSRDSSRTSGSNEQYFGPGTRLTVT.